This TCR beta chain was observed in a study of T cells in Graves' hyperthyroidism and ophthalmopathy. Study-wide background: It was at initial diagnosis, before any treatment, that peripheral blood was collected.

This clonotype was picked up a small number of times. The germline V gene has CDR1 DFQATT and CDR2 SNEGSKA (reference sequence). Trimming took 3 bases from V and 4 from J, leaving 10 bases between them. The CDR3 contains 13 residues. RNA transcripts provided the source from which TCR beta CDR3 regions were amplified. First-round RT-PCR of the TCR CDR3 relied on the HTBI primer set. Each CDR3 protein is one row after TCRdb ran MiXCR on the multiplex PCR reads. The data hold about 710,000 distinct CDR3 sequences, with around 17% observed a single time. The V call is TRBV20-1, the J call TRBJ1-5, with D hard to call. Sequencing was performed on blood. This TCR was recovered from a man aged 18 to 29 with Graves' hyperthyroidism. The DNA of the CDR3 is TGCAGTGCTAGGGTGTATGGTAATCAGCCCCAGCATTTT. Translated, it gives CSARVYGNQPQHF.